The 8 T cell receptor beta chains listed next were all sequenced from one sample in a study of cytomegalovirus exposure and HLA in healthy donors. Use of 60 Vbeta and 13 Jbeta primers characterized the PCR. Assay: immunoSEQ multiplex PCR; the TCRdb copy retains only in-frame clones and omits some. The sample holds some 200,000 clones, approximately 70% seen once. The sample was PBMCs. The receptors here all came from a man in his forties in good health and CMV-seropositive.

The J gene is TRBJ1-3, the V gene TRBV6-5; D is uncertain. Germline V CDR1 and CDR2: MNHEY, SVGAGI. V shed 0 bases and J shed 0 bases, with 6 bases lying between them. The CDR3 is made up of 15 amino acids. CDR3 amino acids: CASSYSIASGNTIYF. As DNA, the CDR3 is TGTGCCAGCAGTTACTCAATAGCCTCTGGAAACACCATATATTTT.

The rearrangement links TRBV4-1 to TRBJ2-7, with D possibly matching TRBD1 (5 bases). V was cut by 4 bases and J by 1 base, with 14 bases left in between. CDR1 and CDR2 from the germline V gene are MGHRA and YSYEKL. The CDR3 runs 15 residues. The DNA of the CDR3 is TGCGCCAGCAGCCCGGGTCAGGGCCATTCCTACGAGCAGTACTTC. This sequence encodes CASSPGQGHSYEQYF.

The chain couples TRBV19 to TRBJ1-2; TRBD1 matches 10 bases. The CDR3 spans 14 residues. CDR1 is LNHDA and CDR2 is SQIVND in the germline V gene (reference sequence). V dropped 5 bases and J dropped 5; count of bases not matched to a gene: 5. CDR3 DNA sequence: TGTGCCAGTAGTCACGGGGGACAGGGGTATGGCTACACCTTC. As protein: CASSHGGQGYGYTF.

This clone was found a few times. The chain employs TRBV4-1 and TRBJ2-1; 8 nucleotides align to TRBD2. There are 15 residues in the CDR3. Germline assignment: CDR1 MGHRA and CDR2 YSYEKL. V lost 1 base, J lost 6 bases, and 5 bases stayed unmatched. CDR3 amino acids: CASSQVGGRSNEQFF. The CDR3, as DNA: TGCGCCAGCAGCCAAGTTGGCGGGAGGAGCAATGAGCAGTTCTTC.

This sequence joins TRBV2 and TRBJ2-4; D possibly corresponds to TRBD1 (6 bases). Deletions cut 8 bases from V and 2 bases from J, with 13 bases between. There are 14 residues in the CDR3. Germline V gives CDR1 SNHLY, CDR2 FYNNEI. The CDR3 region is CASDLRGSKNIQYF. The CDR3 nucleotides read TGTGCCAGCGATCTGAGGGGGTCCAAAAACATTCAGTACTTC.

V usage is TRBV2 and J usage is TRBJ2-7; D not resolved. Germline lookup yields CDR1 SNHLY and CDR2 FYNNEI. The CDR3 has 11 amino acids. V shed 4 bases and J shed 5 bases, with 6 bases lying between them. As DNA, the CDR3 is TGTGCCAGCAGTGTTATCGACGAGCAGTACTTC. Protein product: CASSVIDEQYF. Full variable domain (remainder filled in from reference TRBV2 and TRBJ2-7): EPEVTQTPSHQVTQMGQEVILRCVPISNHLYFYWYRQILGQKVEFLVSFYNNEISEKSEIFDDQFSVERPDGSNFTLKIRSTKLEDSAMYFCASSVIDEQYFGPGTRLTVT.

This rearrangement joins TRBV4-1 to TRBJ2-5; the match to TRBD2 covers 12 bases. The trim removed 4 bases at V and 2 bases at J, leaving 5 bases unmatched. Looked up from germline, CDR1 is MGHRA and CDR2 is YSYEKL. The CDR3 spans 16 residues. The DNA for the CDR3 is TGCGCCAGCAGCCTCGCACTAGCGGGGGGACAAGAGACCCAGTACTTC. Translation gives CASSLALAGGQETQYF.

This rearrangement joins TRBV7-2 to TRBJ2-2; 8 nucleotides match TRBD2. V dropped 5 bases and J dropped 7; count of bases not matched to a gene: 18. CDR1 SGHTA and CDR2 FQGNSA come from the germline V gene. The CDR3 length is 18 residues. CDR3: CASSTNVLRGGRGGELFF. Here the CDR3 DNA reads TGTGCCAGCAGCACCAACGTACTCCGGGGGGGCCGAGGCGGGGAGCTGTTTTTT.